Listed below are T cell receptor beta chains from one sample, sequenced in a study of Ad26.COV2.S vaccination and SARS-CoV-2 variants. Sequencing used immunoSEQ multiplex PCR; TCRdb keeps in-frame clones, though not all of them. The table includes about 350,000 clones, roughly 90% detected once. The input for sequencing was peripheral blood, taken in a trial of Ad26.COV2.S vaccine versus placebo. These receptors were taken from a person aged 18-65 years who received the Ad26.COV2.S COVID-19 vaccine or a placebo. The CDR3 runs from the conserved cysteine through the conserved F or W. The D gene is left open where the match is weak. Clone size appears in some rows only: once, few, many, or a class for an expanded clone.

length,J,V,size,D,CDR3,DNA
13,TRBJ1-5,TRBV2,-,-,CASNGGYNQPQHF,TGTGCCAGCAATGGGGGATACAATCAGCCCCAGCATTTT
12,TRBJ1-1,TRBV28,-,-,CASSSPGVGAFF,TGTGCCAGCAGTTCCCCCGGGGTAGGGGCTTTCTTT
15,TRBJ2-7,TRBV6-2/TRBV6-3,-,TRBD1,CASSSLGQGYLEQYF,TGTGCCAGCAGTTCGCTAGGACAGGGGTACCTGGAGCAGTACTTC
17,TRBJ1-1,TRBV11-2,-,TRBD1,CASSLHPDRGANTEAFF,TGTGCCAGCAGCTTACACCCGGACAGGGGAGCGAACACTGAAGCTTTCTTT
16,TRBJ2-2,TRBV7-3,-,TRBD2,CASSLAGLAGTGELFF,TGTGCCAGCAGCTTAGCAGGACTAGCGGGCACCGGGGAGCTGTTTTTT
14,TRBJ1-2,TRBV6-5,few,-,CASSLGGSDYGYTF,TGTGCCAGCAGTTTAGGGGGTTCAGACTATGGCTACACCTTC
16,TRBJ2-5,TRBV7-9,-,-,CASSVLGLGNQETQYF,TGTGCCAGCAGCGTCTTGGGGTTAGGGAACCAAGAGACCCAGTACTTC
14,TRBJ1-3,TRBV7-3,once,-,CASSLTGPLDTIYF,TGTGCCAGCAGCTTAACGGGCCCCCTGGACACCATATATTTT
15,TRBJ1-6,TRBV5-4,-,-,CASSLQGSNNSPLHF,TGTGCCAGCAGCTTGCAGGGGAGTAACAATTCACCCCTCCACTTT
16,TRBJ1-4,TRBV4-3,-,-,CASSQEFSGEGEKLFF,TGCGCCAGCAGCCAAGAGTTTTCAGGGGAGGGTGAAAAACTGTTTTTT
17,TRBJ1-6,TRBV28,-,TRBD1,CASSSTSGGPWNSPLHF,TGTGCCAGCAGTTCCACCTCAGGGGGCCCCTGGAATTCACCCCTCCACTTT
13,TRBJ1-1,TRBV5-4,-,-,CASSQLRDTEAFF,TGTGCCAGCAGCCAACTCCGGGACACTGAAGCTTTCTTT
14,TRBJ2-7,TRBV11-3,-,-,CASSLVAGSYEQYF,TGTGCCAGCAGCTTAGTGGCGGGAAGCTACGAGCAGTACTTC
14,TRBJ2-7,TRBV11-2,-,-,CASSLSLVSYEQYF,TGTGCCAGCAGCTTAAGTTTAGTCTCCTACGAGCAGTACTTC
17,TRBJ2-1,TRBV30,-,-,CAWSTPRSGGSYNEQFF,TGTGCCTGGAGTACCCCTAGGAGTGGGGGGTCCTACAATGAGCAGTTCTTC
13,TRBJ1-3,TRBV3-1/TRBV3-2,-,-,CAVMADSGNTIYF,TGTGCCGTCATGGCGGACTCTGGAAACACCATATATTTT
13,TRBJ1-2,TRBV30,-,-,CAWSRETRGGYTF,TGTGCCTGGTCGCGGGAGACTAGGGGAGGCTACACCTTC
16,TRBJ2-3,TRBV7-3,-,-,CASSLNPGHVADTQYF,TGTGCCAGCAGCTTAAACCCGGGACACGTCGCGGATACGCAGTATTTT
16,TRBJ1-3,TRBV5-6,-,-,CASSFRRGLAGNTIYF,TGTGCCAGCAGCTTCCGACGCGGCCTTGCCGGAAACACCATATATTTT
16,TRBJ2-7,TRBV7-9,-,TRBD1,CASSQPDRGQTYEQYF,TGTGCCAGCAGCCAACCGGACAGGGGGCAGACCTACGAGCAGTACTTC
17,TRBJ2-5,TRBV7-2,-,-,CASSLAAPRPSQETQYF,TGTGCCAGCAGCTTAGCGGCTCCGCGCCCAAGCCAAGAGACCCAGTACTTC
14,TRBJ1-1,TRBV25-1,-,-,CASSEGGGGTEAFF,TGTGCCAGCAGTGAGGGTGGAGGGGGCACTGAAGCTTTCTTT
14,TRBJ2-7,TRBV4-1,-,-,CASSQPGTPYEQYF,TGCGCCAGCAGCCAACCCGGGACACCCTACGAGCAGTACTTC
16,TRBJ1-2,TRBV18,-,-,CASSPPGVGANYGYTF,TGTGCCAGCTCACCGCCGGGGGTGGGGGCTAACTATGGCTACACCTTC
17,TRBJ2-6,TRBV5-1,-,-,CASSLEVGGTGANVLTF,TGCGCCAGCAGCTTGGAGGTAGGGGGTACTGGGGCCAACGTCCTGACTTTC
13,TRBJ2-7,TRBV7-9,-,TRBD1,CASSLDRGYEQYF,TGTGCCAGCAGCTTAGACAGGGGCTACGAGCAGTACTTC
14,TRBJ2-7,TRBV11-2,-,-,CASSFLGSTNEQYF,TGTGCCAGCAGCTTCCTGGGCTCCACAAACGAGCAGTACTTC
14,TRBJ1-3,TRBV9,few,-,CASSQQSSGNTIYF,TGTGCCAGCAGCCAACAAAGCTCTGGAAACACCATATATTTT
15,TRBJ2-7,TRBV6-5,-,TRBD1,CASRSTGTEGYEQYF,TGTGCCAGCAGATCAACCGGGACAGAAGGCTACGAGCAGTACTTC
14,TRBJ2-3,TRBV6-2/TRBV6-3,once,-,CASSWGESTDTQYF,TGTGCCAGCAGTTGGGGGGAAAGCACAGATACGCAGTATTTT
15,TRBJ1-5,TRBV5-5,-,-,CASSLAIRSNQPQHF,TGTGCCAGCAGCTTGGCGATACGTAGCAATCAGCCCCAGCATTTT
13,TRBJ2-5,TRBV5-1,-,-,CASSFIGEETQYF,TGCGCCAGCAGTTTCATCGGGGAAGAGACCCAGTACTTC
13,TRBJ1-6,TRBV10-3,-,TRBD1,CAITWDRDSPLHF,TGTGCCATCACCTGGGACAGGGACTCACCCCTCCACTTT
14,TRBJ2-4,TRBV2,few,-,CASSATTSQHIQYF,TGTGCCAGCAGTGCCACAACTAGCCAACACATTCAGTACTTC
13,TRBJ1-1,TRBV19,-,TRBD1,CASSIDPGGEAFF,TGTGCCAGTAGTATAGATCCAGGGGGCGAAGCTTTCTTT
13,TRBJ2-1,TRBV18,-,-,CASSPPRYNEQFF,TGTGCCAGCTCACCACCTAGGTACAATGAGCAGTTCTTC
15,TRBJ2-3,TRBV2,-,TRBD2,CASSAIAGFTDTQYF,TGTGCCAGCAGTGCAATAGCGGGGTTCACAGATACGCAGTATTTT